Below are 21 T cell receptor beta chains sequenced from a single sample in a study of shared T cell receptors in the human thymus. Libraries were prepared by immunoSEQ multiplex PCR; TCRdb keeps only in-frame clonotypes and omits some of them. Of about 380,000 clones in the sample, more than 85% are singletons; the top ten hold about 0.02%. Sequencing was done on a sample of thymocytes. These receptors originate from a human donor.

This chain connects TRBV5-5 to TRBJ1-2; no reliable D call. V lost 9 bases and J lost 2, with 14 bases in between. CDR1 is SGHKS and CDR2 is YYEKEE in the germline V gene (reference sequence). The CDR3 runs to 13 residues. CDR3 protein: CATKRLWNYGYTF. DNA for the CDR3: TGTGCCACCAAGCGGCTGTGGAACTATGGCTACACCTTC.

This clone was observed once. The chain couples TRBV5-1 to TRBJ2-3; possibly TRBD2 for D (5 bases). Germline V lookup: CDR1 SGHRS, CDR2 YFSETQ. The CDR3 covers 16 residues. Trimming pared 4 bases from V and 0 bases from J, leaving 15 bases between. CDR3 sequence (DNA): TGCGCCAGCAGCCAGCGGCCCGCTCAGAGCACAGATACGCAGTATTTT. The encoded protein is CASSQRPAQSTDTQYF.

The J gene is TRBJ2-5, the V gene TRBV7-9; no definite D call. The germline V gene has CDR1 SEHNR and CDR2 FQNEAQ (reference sequence). The V end was cut by 5 bases, the J end by 7 bases, with 5 bases between. The CDR3 totals 10 residues. CDR3 residues: CASSPGTQYF. The CDR3 coding sequence is TGTGCCAGCAGCCCGGGGACCCAGTACTTC.

The chain combines TRBV23-1 with TRBJ1-4; weak D call: TRBD1 (5 bases). TRBV23-1 is identified as an open reading frame with a role that is uncertain. Trimming took off 2 bases at V and 8 bases at J, with 24 bases between the two ends. The CDR3 contains 18 residues. The CDR3 DNA sequence: TGCGCCAGCAGTCAACAAATCGTTACGCAGGGTGAGGGCGAAAAACTGTTTTTT. This encodes CASSQQIVTQGEGEKLFF.

V and J are TRBV9 and TRBJ2-1, with 7 bases that match TRBD2. With V trimmed by 0 bases and J by 7 bases, 1 base remained unmatched. The CDR3 is 13 amino acids. Germline values: CDR1 SGDLS, CDR2 YYNGEE. CDR3 residues: CASSVGGSNEQFF. The CDR3 nucleotides read TGTGCCAGCAGCGTAGGCGGGAGTAATGAGCAGTTCTTC.

This chain links TRBV28 with TRBJ2-7, with 9 bases fitting TRBD1. The V and J ends lost 6 bases and 3 bases, in that order; junction bases with no gene match: 6. Germline V lookup: CDR1 MDHEN, CDR2 SYDVKM. The CDR3 is 14 residues long. The CDR3 DNA sequence: TGTGCCAGCAGCCGGGGACAGGGCTACTACGAGCAGTACTTC. It codes for CASSRGQGYYEQYF. Based on the CDR3 plus reference TRBV28 and TRBJ2-7, the full variable domain is DVKVTQSSRYLVKRTGEKVFLECVQDMDHENMFWYRQDPGLGLRLIYFSYDVKMKEKGDIPEGYSVSREKKERFSLILESASTNQTSMYLCASSRGQGYYEQYFGPGTRLTVT.

This sequence joins TRBV27 and TRBJ1-4; D unresolved. Between the trimmed V and J ends, which lost 8 bases and 0 bases, there was a span of 13 bases. CDR1 MNHEY and CDR2 SMNVEV come from the germline V gene (reference sequence). The CDR3 sequence is 15 residues long. The CDR3 bases are TGTGCCAGCCGTCCGAAAGGTGCAACTAATGAAAAACTGTTTTTT. This translates into CASRPKGATNEKLFF.

The genes are TRBV19 and TRBJ1-2; 8 bases are a match to TRBD1. CDR3 length equals 16 residues. The V and J ends lost 4 bases and 2 bases, in that order; junction bases with no gene match: 9. Per germline, CDR1 LNHDA and CDR2 SQIVND (reference sequence). CDR3 nucleotide sequence: TGTGCCAGTAGTAAAGCCAGGGGGCGAAGGAACTATGGCTACACCTTC. This sequence encodes CASSKARGRRNYGYTF.

This chain uses TRBV11-2 with TRBJ2-3, with TRBD2 identical over 7 bases. Germline assignment: CDR1 SGHAT and CDR2 FQNNGV. CDR3 length equals 17 residues. After removal of 5 bases from V and 2 bases from J, the junction contained 13 bases not matched to a gene. This CDR3 reads CASSISSPSGDTDTQYF. The CDR3 DNA is TGTGCCAGCAGCATCTCCAGCCCTAGCGGAGACACAGATACGCAGTATTTT.

The chain links TRBV10-3 to TRBJ1-2; D unresolved. The V and J ends lost 0 bases and 6 bases respectively, with 8 bases between them. The germline V gene encodes CDR1 ENHRY and CDR2 SYGVKD. The CDR3 spans 13 residues. The CDR3 sequence is CAISESRGNGYTF. CDR3 sequence (DNA): TGTGCCATCAGTGAGTCGAGAGGCAATGGCTACACCTTC.

The gene calls are TRBV4-2 and TRBJ2-3; D remains ambiguous. V was clipped by 1 base and J by 2 bases, with 13 bases between them. The germline CDR1 and CDR2 sequences are LGHNA and YNFKEQ. CDR3 length: 16 residues. The CDR3 sequence: CASSQGYSGYTDTQYF. The CDR3 DNA sequence: TGTGCCAGCAGCCAAGGGTATTCGGGTTACACAGATACGCAGTATTTT.

The chain combines TRBV6-4 with TRBJ2-3; 13 bases map to TRBD2. V lost 0 bases to trimming and J lost 0 bases; unmatched junction nucleotides: 6. Germline CDR1 and CDR2: MRHNA and SNTAGT. This CDR3 contains 19 residues. This CDR3 is CASSDSGTSGITSTDTQYF. Here the CDR3 DNA reads TGTGCCAGCAGTGACTCGGGGACTAGCGGGATAACCAGCACAGATACGCAGTATTTT.

This chain joins TRBV27 and TRBJ2-2, with 7 bases identical to TRBD2. Germline V lookup: CDR1 MNHEY, CDR2 SMNVEV (reference sequence). Trimming cost V 7 bases and J 7 bases; bases outside gene matches: 9. CDR3 length: 14 residues. The chain's CDR3 is CASNRGGYFGELFF. The CDR3 DNA is TGTGCCAGCAACCGGGGAGGGTATTTCGGGGAGCTGTTTTTT.

This clone was observed a single time. CDR3 sequence reads: CAWTDPPGTINYGYTF. The CDR3 coding sequence is TGTGCCTGGACGGACCCGCCAGGGACAATCAACTATGGCTACACCTTC. V usage is TRBV30 and J usage is TRBJ1-2; D is perhaps TRBD1 (6 bases). The CDR3 spans 16 residues. The ends were cut back, 4 bases at V and 2 bases at J, with 20 bases in the middle. Per the germline V gene, CDR1 is GTSNPN and CDR2 is SVGIG (reference sequence).

This sequence joins TRBV7-2 and TRBJ1-5; D possibly corresponds to TRBD1 (5 bases). The CDR3 covers 17 residues. V gave up 5 bases and J gave up 3 bases, with 20 bases separating them. Germline V CDR1 and CDR2: SGHTA, FQGNSA. The CDR3 region has the DNA TGTGCCAGCAGCCCACGGGGGAGTGGGCCCCACAATCAGCCCCAGCATTTT. As protein: CASSPRGSGPHNQPQHF.

The rearrangement joins TRBV27 to TRBJ1-6; D gene ambiguous. Deletions cut 5 bases from V and 2 bases from J, with 10 bases between. The CDR3 runs 15 residues. Germline lookup yields CDR1 MNHEY and CDR2 SMNVEV (reference sequence). The CDR3 nucleotides read TGTGCCAGCAGTAGAAGACCCACCTATAATTCACCCCTCCACTTT. This gives the protein CASSRRPTYNSPLHF.

This chain's CDR3 is CASSPGQGNGGYTF. The CDR3 nucleotides read TGTGCCAGCAGTCCGGGACAGGGAAACGGGGGCTACACCTTC. The chain recombines TRBV6-6 with TRBJ1-2; 9 bases agree with TRBD1. Germline V gene lookup returns CDR1 MNHNY and CDR2 SVGAGI (reference sequence). The CDR3 totals 14 residues. The ends lost 5 bases at V and 8 bases at J; junction bases unmatched: 9.

V is TRBV5-5 and J is TRBJ2-7, with D perhaps matching TRBD1 (5 bases). The CDR3 loop spans 17 amino acids. CDR1 SGHKS and CDR2 YYEKEE come from the germline V gene (reference sequence). V lost 4 bases and J lost 5, with 25 bases in between. The DNA of the CDR3 is TGTGCCAGCAGCCGAAGACTTGAGTCGGGCAGGGCAGACGAGCAGTACTTC. Residues: CASSRRLESGRADEQYF. Based on the CDR3 plus reference TRBV5-5 and TRBJ2-7, the full variable domain is DAGVTQSPTHLIKTRGQQVTLRCSPISGHKSVSWYQQVLGQGPQFIFQYYEKEERGRGNFPDRFSARQFPNYSSELNVNALLLGDSALYLCASSRRLESGRADEQYFGPGTRLTVT.

The chain is built from TRBV15 and TRBJ2-1; no clear D. CDR1 and CDR2 (germline): LNHNV, YYDKDF (reference sequence). There are 17 residues in the CDR3. V was pared by 1 base and J by 0 bases, with 13 bases between. The CDR3 DNA is TGTGCCACCAGCAGAGGGAATAGGGCTAGCTCCTACAATGAGCAGTTCTTC. Translated: CATSRGNRASSYNEQFF.

The chain uses TRBV27 and TRBJ2-5; a possible D gene is TRBD1 (6 bases). The end of the DNA fits TRBJ2-7 better, so the J call may be wrong. The CDR3 contains 11 residues. From germline, CDR1 is MNHEY and CDR2 SMNVEV (reference sequence). CDR3 DNA sequence: TGTGCCAGCAGTTTGGGGGCCGAGCAGTACTTC. Its protein is CASSLGAEQYF.

V and J are TRBV28 and TRBJ2-6; 7 bases are a match to TRBD1. From germline, CDR1 is MDHEN and CDR2 SYDVKM. The CDR3 has 18 residues. V dropped 6 bases and J dropped 3; count of bases not matched to a gene: 14. The DNA of the CDR3 is TGTGCCAGCAGACTTGACAGGGTTGTGCCAGGTGGGGCCAACGTCCTGACTTTC. It specifies CASRLDRVVPGGANVLTF.